These T cell receptor beta chains were read from a single sample in a study of beta chain features in type 1 diabetes. This table comes from immunoSEQ multiplex PCR, and its TCRdb copy is limited to in-frame clones, with some not included. The sample holds 300,000 to 450,000 clones, about 18% seen once. Sequenced: naive CD4+ T cells from blood. The receptors shown here come from a young woman in good health. Both conserved end residues are part of each CDR3. Fields, in order: CDR3 protein, CDR3 length, V gene, J gene, clone size. Clone size is shown for a subset of rows, as once, few, many or a class of expanded clone.

cdr3_aa: CSALDRGDGGYTF
cdr3_length: 13
v_call: TRBV29-1
j_call: TRBJ1-2
clone_size: few

cdr3_aa: CSGGRSTDTQYF
cdr3_length: 12
v_call: TRBV29-1
j_call: TRBJ2-3
clone_size: .

cdr3_aa: CASSRDRGNTIYF
cdr3_length: 13
v_call: TRBV6-5
j_call: TRBJ1-3
clone_size: few

cdr3_aa: CASSLGREAVWQFF
cdr3_length: 14
v_call: TRBV7-9
j_call: TRBJ2-1
clone_size: few

cdr3_aa: CATSREGNYGYTF
cdr3_length: 13
v_call: TRBV15
j_call: TRBJ1-2
clone_size: .

cdr3_aa: CASSRDFQETQYF
cdr3_length: 13
v_call: TRBV9
j_call: TRBJ2-5
clone_size: .

cdr3_aa: CASSVFETGGAGNQPQHF
cdr3_length: 18
v_call: TRBV5-6
j_call: TRBJ1-5
clone_size: .

cdr3_aa: CASSYSEGQGFGYTF
cdr3_length: 15
v_call: TRBV6-5
j_call: TRBJ1-2
clone_size: .

cdr3_aa: CASSPGTRDSYYF
cdr3_length: 13
v_call: TRBV5-1
j_call: TRBJ2-5
clone_size: few

cdr3_aa: CASSIGQAEDSPLHF
cdr3_length: 15
v_call: TRBV5-1
j_call: TRBJ1-6
clone_size: few

cdr3_aa: CASSLGGSTDTQYF
cdr3_length: 14
v_call: TRBV19
j_call: TRBJ2-3
clone_size: .

cdr3_aa: CASSIAGTGSYEQYF
cdr3_length: 15
v_call: TRBV19
j_call: TRBJ2-7
clone_size: .

cdr3_aa: CSVLLAGGGDTQYF
cdr3_length: 14
v_call: TRBV29-1
j_call: TRBJ2-3
clone_size: few

cdr3_aa: CAWSVLAGVNEQFF
cdr3_length: 14
v_call: TRBV30
j_call: TRBJ2-1
clone_size: few

cdr3_aa: CASSLNSNSYNEQFF
cdr3_length: 15
v_call: TRBV5-1
j_call: TRBJ2-1
clone_size: .

cdr3_aa: CASSLAQGGDEAFF
cdr3_length: 14
v_call: TRBV7-9
j_call: TRBJ1-1
clone_size: .

cdr3_aa: CASSSYRELEKLFF
cdr3_length: 14
v_call: TRBV7-9
j_call: TRBJ1-4
clone_size: few

cdr3_aa: CSVNPPGTGGLYGYTF
cdr3_length: 16
v_call: TRBV29-1
j_call: TRBJ1-2
clone_size: .

cdr3_aa: CSVIDRDLDSPLHF
cdr3_length: 14
v_call: TRBV29-1
j_call: TRBJ1-6
clone_size: few

cdr3_aa: CAWSGLISSYEQYF
cdr3_length: 14
v_call: TRBV30
j_call: TRBJ2-7
clone_size: .

cdr3_aa: CASSPRSGWDTEAFF
cdr3_length: 15
v_call: TRBV18
j_call: TRBJ1-1
clone_size: few

cdr3_aa: CASSQGRRGGYRNEQFF
cdr3_length: 17
v_call: TRBV4-3
j_call: TRBJ2-1
clone_size: few

cdr3_aa: CAGGSDQPQHF
cdr3_length: 11
v_call: TRBV7-9
j_call: TRBJ1-5
clone_size: .

cdr3_aa: CARDSARATGYTF
cdr3_length: 13
v_call: TRBV30
j_call: TRBJ1-2
clone_size: .

cdr3_aa: CASSAAGGSDTQYF
cdr3_length: 14
v_call: TRBV9
j_call: TRBJ2-3
clone_size: .

cdr3_aa: CAWSVYGYEQYF
cdr3_length: 12
v_call: TRBV30
j_call: TRBJ2-7
clone_size: .

cdr3_aa: CASSSGGGITGELFF
cdr3_length: 15
v_call: TRBV6-1
j_call: TRBJ2-2
clone_size: .